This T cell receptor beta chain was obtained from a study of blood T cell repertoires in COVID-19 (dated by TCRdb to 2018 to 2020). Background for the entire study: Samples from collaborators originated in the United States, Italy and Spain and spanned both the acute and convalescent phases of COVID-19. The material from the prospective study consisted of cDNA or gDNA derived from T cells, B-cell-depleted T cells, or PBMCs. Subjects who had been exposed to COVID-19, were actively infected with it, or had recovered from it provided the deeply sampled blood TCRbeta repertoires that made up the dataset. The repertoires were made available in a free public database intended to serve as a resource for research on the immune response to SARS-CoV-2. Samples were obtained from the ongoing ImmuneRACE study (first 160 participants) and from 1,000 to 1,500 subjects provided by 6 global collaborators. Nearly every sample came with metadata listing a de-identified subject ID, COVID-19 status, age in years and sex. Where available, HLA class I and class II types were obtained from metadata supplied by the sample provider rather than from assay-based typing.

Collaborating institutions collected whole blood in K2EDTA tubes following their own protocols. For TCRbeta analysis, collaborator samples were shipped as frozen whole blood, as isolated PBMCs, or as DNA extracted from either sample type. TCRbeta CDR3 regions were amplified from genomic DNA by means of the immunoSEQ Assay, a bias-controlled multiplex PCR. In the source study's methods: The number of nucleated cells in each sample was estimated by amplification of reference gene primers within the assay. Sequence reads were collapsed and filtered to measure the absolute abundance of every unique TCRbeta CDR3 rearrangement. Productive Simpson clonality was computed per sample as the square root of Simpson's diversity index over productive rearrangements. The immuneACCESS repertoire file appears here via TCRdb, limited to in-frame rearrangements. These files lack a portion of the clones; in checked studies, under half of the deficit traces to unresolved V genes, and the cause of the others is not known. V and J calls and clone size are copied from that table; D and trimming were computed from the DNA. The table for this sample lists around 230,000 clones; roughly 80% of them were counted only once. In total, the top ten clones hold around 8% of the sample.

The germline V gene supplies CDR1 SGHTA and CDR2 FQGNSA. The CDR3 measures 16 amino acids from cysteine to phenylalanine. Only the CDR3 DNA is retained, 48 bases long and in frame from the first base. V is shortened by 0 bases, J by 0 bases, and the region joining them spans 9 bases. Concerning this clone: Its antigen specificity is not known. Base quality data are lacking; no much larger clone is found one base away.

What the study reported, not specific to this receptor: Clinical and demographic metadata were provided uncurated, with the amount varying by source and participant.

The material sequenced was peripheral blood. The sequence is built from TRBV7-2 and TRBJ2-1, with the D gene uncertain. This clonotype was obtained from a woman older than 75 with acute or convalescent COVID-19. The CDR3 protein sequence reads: CASSLASASSYNEQFF. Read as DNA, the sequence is TGTGCCAGCAGCTTAGCCAGCGCGAGCTCCTACAATGAGCAGTTCTTC.